Listed below are T cell receptor beta chains from one sample, sequenced in a study of blood T cell repertoires in COVID-19. Using immunoSEQ multiplex PCR, the repertoire was profiled, and TCRdb retains in-frame clones only, with some absent. This repertoire shows just under 50,000 clones, 65% to 90% found once; its top ten account for 6.5% to 8%. The specimen sequenced was peripheral blood. The receptors stem from a human donor in a cohort sampled during active COVID-19. The CDR3 runs from the conserved cysteine through the conserved F or W. A D gene is named only where the DNA matches it firmly. Size tells how often a clone was seen (once, few, many) or the class of an expanded clone, and some rows leave it out.

>NA|once|TRBJ1-2|16|TRBV10-1
TGCGCCAGCAGTGAAGTGCTAAGGGGTTGGATCTTAGGCTACACCTTC
CASSEVLRGWILGYTF
>NA|NA|TRBJ1-2|12|TRBV30
TGTGCCTGGACCCCCACCAGGGGCGGCTACACCTTC
CAWTPTRGGYTF
>NA|NA|TRBJ1-1|11|TRBV12-5
TGTGCTAGTGGCGGAGGGACTGAAGCTTTCTTT
CASGGGTEAFF
>TRBD2|few|TRBJ2-1|17|TRBV15
TGTGCCACCAGCAGACCTCAGCGGGAGGGCACTTACAATGAGCAGTTCTTC
CATSRPQREGTYNEQFF
>NA|NA|TRBJ1-1|14|TRBV5-1
TGCGCCAGCAGGCCGCCCTCAGGGAACACTGAAGCTTTCTTT
CASRPPSGNTEAFF
>NA|few|TRBJ1-1|11|TRBV30
TGTGCCTGGAGGAGGACATTTGAAGCTTTCTTT
CAWRRTFEAFF
>NA|NA|TRBJ2-6|14|TRBV6-5
TGTGCCACAGGGACAACCCCTGGGGCCAACGTCCTGACTTTC
CATGTTPGANVLTF
>NA|NA|TRBJ1-1|11|TRBV29-1
TGCAGCGGTAGACTGGGGCTCGGAGCTTTCTTT
CSGRLGLGAFF
>TRBD2|NA|TRBJ2-2|14|TRBV7-2
TGTGCCAGCAGCTTAGGACTAGCTACCGGGGAGCTGTTTTTT
CASSLGLATGELFF
>NA|NA|TRBJ2-5|13|TRBV5-1
TGCGCCAGCAGCTCGAGGTCCCAAGAGACCCAGTACTTC
CASSSRSQETQYF
>TRBD2|once|TRBJ2-2|16|TRBV28
TGTGCCAGCGGGTTACTAGCGGGAGGGAACACCGGGGAGCTGTTTTTT
CASGLLAGGNTGELFF
>TRBD1|NA|TRBJ1-5|16|TRBV7-2
TGTGCCAGCAGCTATTGGGACAGGGGTCCCAATCAGCCCCAGCATTTT
CASSYWDRGPNQPQHF
>NA|NA|TRBJ1-2|12|TRBV7-2
TGTGCCAGCAGCATCAGGGAATTGGGCTACACCTTC
CASSIRELGYTF
>NA|NA|TRBJ2-6|17|TRBV2
TGTGCCAGCAGTGAAGGAAAACGAGCATCTGGGGCCAACGTCCTGACTTTC
CASSEGKRASGANVLTF
>TRBD2|NA|TRBJ2-1|19|TRBV11-3
TGTGCCAGCAGCTTATTGGGACTAGCGGGAGTGGGATCCTACAATGAGCAGTTCTTC
CASSLLGLAGVGSYNEQFF
>TRBD1|NA|TRBJ2-1|13|TRBV4-1
TGCGCCAGCAGCCCCACAGGGGAAAGTGAGCAGTTCTTC
CASSPTGESEQFF
>TRBD2|NA|TRBJ2-7|13|TRBV30
TGTGCCTGGAGCGAAATAGCGGGGTACGAGCAGTACTTC
CAWSEIAGYEQYF
>NA|NA|TRBJ2-1|15|TRBV28
TGTGCCAGCAGTTTAGTCAGGGCGGGGAACAATGAGCAGTTCTTC
CASSLVRAGNNEQFF
>NA|NA|TRBJ2-7|13|TRBV18
TGTGCCAGCTCACCACCCGGGGAGTACGAGCAGTACTTC
CASSPPGEYEQYF
>NA|NA|TRBJ2-7|11|TRBV5-4
TGTGCCAGCAGCTTGGCGGAGGAGCAGTACTTC
CASSLAEEQYF
>TRBD1|once|TRBJ1-5|14|TRBV28
TGTGCCAGCAGGTCAGGGGGCAATAATCAGCCCCAGCATTTT
CASRSGGNNQPQHF
>TRBD1|NA|TRBJ1-1|15|TRBV4-1
TGCGCCAGCAGCCGAGGACAGGGGGAGACCACTGAAGCTTTCTTT
CASSRGQGETTEAFF
>TRBD1|NA|TRBJ1-3|17|TRBV2
TGTGCCAGCAGTGTATCCGGGACAGGGGGATCTGGAAACACCATATATTTT
CASSVSGTGGSGNTIYF
>NA|few|TRBJ1-1|13|TRBV7-9
TGTGCCAGCAGCTTAGGGGGGGGCACTGAAGCTTTCTTT
CASSLGGGTEAFF
>TRBD1|NA|TRBJ2-7|16|TRBV10-3
TGTGCCATCAGTGATAGGTCGGGACAGGGGGCTTACGAGCAGTACTTC
CAISDRSGQGAYEQYF
>TRBD2|NA|TRBJ2-5|14|TRBV7-3
TGTGCCAGCAGCCCGGGACTAGCTCAAGAGACCCAGTACTTC
CASSPGLAQETQYF
>NA|NA|TRBJ1-6|15|TRBV7-2
TGTGCCAGCAGCTTAGACAGGGCCGGTAATTCACCCCTCCACTTT
CASSLDRAGNSPLHF
>TRBD2|NA|TRBJ2-1|15|TRBV27
TGTGCCAGCAGTCTTAGCGGGAGGGCCGTCAATGAGCAGTTCTTC
CASSLSGRAVNEQFF
>TRBD1|once|TRBJ1-2|13|TRBV6-5
TGTGCCAGCAGTTCGACAGGGGAACCCGGCTACACCTTC
CASSSTGEPGYTF
>NA|NA|TRBJ2-7|16|TRBV4-2
TGTGCCAGCAGCCTCCACGTGGATAGCGGAACCTACGAGCAGTACTTC
CASSLHVDSGTYEQYF
>TRBD1|NA|TRBJ2-6|17|TRBV7-3
TGTGCCAGCAGCAGGACAGGGAGGCCTTCTGGGGCCAACGTCCTGACTTTC
CASSRTGRPSGANVLTF
>TRBD1|NA|TRBJ1-1|14|TRBV7-2
TGTGCCAGCAGCTCCTGGACAGGGGTGACTGAAGCTTTCTTT
CASSSWTGVTEAFF
>TRBD1|NA|TRBJ2-5|14|TRBV7-7
TGTGCTAGCAGCTTAGGGACAGGGTTGGAGACCCAGTACTTC
CASSLGTGLETQYF
>NA|few|TRBJ1-5|13|TRBV3-1/TRBV3-2
TGTGCCAGCAGCCGGGGAGGGGATCAGCCCCAGCATTTT
CASSRGGDQPQHF
>NA|few|TRBJ2-2|16|TRBV11-3
TGTGCCAGCAGCTTAGGGGCGGGCTCGAACACCGGGGAGCTGTTTTTT
CASSLGAGSNTGELFF
>NA|NA|TRBJ2-7|11|TRBV12-3/TRBV12-4
TGTGCCAGCAGCAACGGGTACGAGCAGTACTTC
CASSNGYEQYF
>NA|NA|TRBJ2-3|17|TRBV3-1/TRBV3-2
TGTGCCAGCAGCCAAGTGGAGCGCGTGTTAAGCACAGATACGCAGTATTTT
CASSQVERVLSTDTQYF
>NA|NA|TRBJ1-2|15|TRBV7-8
TGTGCCAGCAGCTTAGAAGGGGGTGGGGACTATGGCTACACCTTC
CASSLEGGGDYGYTF